The 20 T cell receptor beta chains presented below share a single source sample, sequenced in a study of T-cell memory formation after mild COVID-19. MiXCR, applied by TCRdb to the 5' RACE reads, yields one record per CDR3 protein. The sample consists of approximately 300,000 distinct CDR3 sequences, around a sixth of them appearing once. Sequences were obtained from PBMCs or a T cell subset sorted from them (not recorded which). These receptors originate from a man aged 18 to 30 who had mild COVID-19 (a few samples of this study predate the infection). Cell type and time point are not known.

The chain joins TRBV4-1 to TRBJ2-3, with 10 bases identical to TRBD2. V trimming: 4 bases; J trimming: 4 bases; junction bases outside the gene matches: 8. The CDR3 totals 16 residues. Germline values: CDR1 MGHRA, CDR2 YSYEKL. The CDR3 loop is CASSPSGGARPDTQYF. The DNA of the CDR3 is TGCGCCAGCAGCCCCAGCGGGGGGGCCAGGCCAGATACGCAGTATTTT.

This chain links TRBV7-2 with TRBJ1-4; no clear D gene. Per the germline V gene, CDR1 is SGHTA and CDR2 is FQGNSA. V dropped 5 bases and J dropped 5 bases, with 6 bases sitting between them. CDR3 length: 12 residues. The CDR3, as DNA: TGTGCCAGCAGCCAACCCAATGAAAAACTGTTTTTT. Translating it yields CASSQPNEKLFF.

This clonotype was detected a few times. V gene TRBV6-5 combines with J gene TRBJ1-3; a possible D gene is TRBD1 (5 bases). Trimming left V 0 bases short and J 0 bases short, with 6 bases between. The CDR3 extends over 15 amino acids. CDR1 MNHEY and CDR2 SVGAGI come from the germline V gene. This chain's CDR3 is CASSYSGGSGNTIYF. CDR3 coding DNA: TGTGCCAGCAGTTACTCGGGGGGCTCTGGAAACACCATATATTTT.

The chain employs TRBV7-9 and TRBJ2-7; TRBD1 might be the D (6 bases). The CDR3 totals 14 residues. Trimming pared 3 bases from V and 6 bases from J, leaving 15 bases between. Germline CDR1 is SEHNR and CDR2 is FQNEAQ (reference sequence). Here the CDR3 DNA reads TGTGCCAGCAGCTTTTCAGGGGCCCTCACCGAGCAGTACGTC. It yields the protein CASSFSGALTEQYV.

V is TRBV7-9 and J is TRBJ2-2; 11 bases line up with TRBD1. The CDR3 contains 15 residues. Germline trimming cut 4 bases from V and 6 bases from J; bases unmatched to any gene: 4. Germline CDR1 reads SEHNR; CDR2 reads FQNEAQ (reference sequence). The CDR3 DNA sequence: TGTGCCAGCAGCTGGAGGACAGGGGGCGCCGGGGAGCTGTTTTTT. The encoded protein is CASSWRTGGAGELFF. Based on the CDR3 plus reference TRBV7-9 and TRBJ2-2, the full variable domain is DTGVSQNPRHKITKRGQNVTFRCDPISEHNRLYWYRQTLGQGPEFLTYFQNEAQLEKSRLLSDRFSAERPKGSFSTLEIQRTEQGDSAMYLCASSWRTGGAGELFFGEGSRLTVL.

The chain has TRBV4-1 and TRBJ2-7; D tentatively reads TRBD1 or TRBD2 (5 bases each). CDR1 MGHRA and CDR2 YSYEKL come from the germline V gene. The CDR3 has 13 amino acids. The ends were cut back, 3 bases at V and 3 bases at J, with 9 bases in the middle. The CDR3 spells CASSQGPRYEQYF. CDR3 in DNA: TGCGCCAGCAGCCAGGGACCTCGCTACGAGCAGTACTTC.

This clonotype was found a few times. V gene TRBV5-1 combines with J gene TRBJ1-5; D is unclear. Germline V gene lookup returns CDR1 SGHRS and CDR2 YFSETQ. The CDR3 runs 16 residues. Trimming cost V 0 bases and J 4 bases, with 14 bases left between them. The CDR3 DNA reads TGCGCCAGCAGCTTGGGAGAGGACGGGGAAAATCAGCCCCAGCATTTT. Amino acid sequence: CASSLGEDGENQPQHF.

This clonotype turned up a few times. The chain carries TRBV6-4 and TRBJ1-5; the D gene is possibly TRBD1 (6 bases). From germline, CDR1 is MRHNA and CDR2 SNTAGT. Trimming took off 7 bases at V and 1 base at J, with 11 bases between the two ends. CDR3 size: 14 residues. The DNA for the CDR3 is TGTGCCAGCAACCTAGGACAGAGCAATCAGCCCCAGCATTTT. Translated, it gives CASNLGQSNQPQHF.

This chain links TRBV5-1 with TRBJ2-2; perhaps TRBD1 as D (5 bases). This CDR3 has 14 residues. Germline loops: CDR1 SGHRS, CDR2 YFSETQ. The V gene lost 4 bases and the J gene lost 5 bases, with 12 bases spanning the gap. Written as DNA, the CDR3 is TGCGCCAGCAGCCCTCAGGACATAACCGGGGAGCTGTTTTTT. This sequence encodes CASSPQDITGELFF. The full variable domain, rest sourced from reference TRBV5-1 and TRBJ2-2, is KAGVTQTPRYLIKTRGQQVTLSCSPISGHRSVSWYQQTPGQGLQFLFEYFSETQRNKGNFPGRFSGRQFSNSRSEMNVSTLELGDSALYLCASSPQDITGELFFGEGSRLTVL.

The chain employs TRBV7-2 and TRBJ2-7; D is tentatively TRBD1 or TRBD2 (6 bases each). This CDR3 spans 14 amino acids. Germline-derived CDR1 and CDR2 are SGHTA and FQGNSA. V was trimmed by 4 bases and J by 7 bases, leaving 17 bases between them. The CDR3 DNA reads TGTGCCAGCAGCTGGGCGTCGGGGGCTGGAGAGCAGTACGTC. It yields the protein CASSWASGAGEQYV.

The chain has TRBV14 and TRBJ1-2, with 9 bases lining up with TRBD1. Germline values: CDR1 SGHDN, CDR2 FVKESK. Losses at the gene ends were 4 bases for V and 0 bases for J; bases not matched to a gene: 3. CDR3 length equals 15 residues. CDR3 DNA: TGTGCCAGCAGCCGGGGACAGGGAACTAACTATGGCTACACCTTC. It codes for CASSRGQGTNYGYTF.

V usage is TRBV9 and J usage is TRBJ2-3, with a possible D match to TRBD1 (6 bases). The CDR3 totals 14 residues. Looked up from germline, CDR1 is SGDLS and CDR2 is YYNGEE. The V end was cut by 4 bases, the J end by 2 bases, with 11 bases between. CDR3 loop: CASSPHRATDTQYF. DNA of the CDR3: TGTGCCAGCAGCCCCCACAGGGCCACAGATACGCAGTATTTT.

This chain links TRBV9 with TRBJ1-1; no firm D call. The germline V gene encodes CDR1 SGDLS and CDR2 YYNGEE. The V and J ends lost 0 bases and 4 bases respectively, with 22 bases between them. The CDR3 spans 18 residues. The CDR3 sequence: CASSVGLGIRSGGTEAFF. CDR3 DNA sequence: TGTGCCAGCAGCGTAGGCCTCGGGATTAGGTCTGGCGGCACTGAAGCTTTCTTT.

The chain has TRBV12-3 or TRBV12-4 and TRBJ2-1; 8 bases match TRBD1. This CDR3 region has 13 residues. V shed 6 bases and J 7 bases; nucleotides not matched to a gene: 5. The CDR3 DNA is TGTGCCAGCAGACACAGACAGGGGAATGAGCAGTTCTTC. It specifies CASRHRQGNEQFF.

The table lists this clonotype with a few counts. This chain connects TRBV7-2 to TRBJ1-2; a weak D match, TRBD1 (5 bases). Germline V gives CDR1 SGHTA, CDR2 FQGNSA. The germline V and J ends were trimmed by 5 bases and 7 bases, with 14 bases remaining between them. CDR3 size: 13 residues. The CDR3 is CASSPQTVFGYTF. The CDR3 DNA reads TGTGCCAGCAGCCCGCAGACAGTGTTTGGCTACACCTTC.

This clonotype was detected only a few times. This rearrangement joins TRBV24-1 to TRBJ1-2, with 9 bases lining up with TRBD1. The germline V gene encodes CDR1 KGHDR and CDR2 SFDVKD. V lost 3 bases, J lost 7 bases, and 5 bases stayed unmatched. This CDR3 spans 14 amino acids. CDR3 sequence reads: CATSDVGQGFGYTF. The DNA of the CDR3 is TGTGCCACCAGTGATGTAGGACAGGGGTTTGGCTACACCTTC.

This clonotype was observed a few times. The rearrangement links TRBV5-1 to TRBJ2-3; D is unclear. The V end lost 0 bases, the J end lost 2 bases, and 10 bases lay between the germline ends. Germline V gene data show CDR1 as SGHRS and CDR2 as YFSETQ. The CDR3 extends over 15 amino acids. Here the CDR3 DNA reads TGCGCCAGCAGCTTGGCTCCAAAATCCACAGATACGCAGTATTTT. Protein: CASSLAPKSTDTQYF.

This clonotype came up many times. The gene calls are TRBV7-2 and TRBJ1-5; unclear D gene. The CDR3 contains 14 residues. V gave up 5 bases and J gave up 0 bases, with 8 bases separating them. CDR1 and CDR2 from the germline V gene are SGHTA and FQGNSA. The CDR3 nucleotides are TGTGCCAGCAGCGACCGAGTTAGCAATCAGCCCCAGCATTTT. This encodes CASSDRVSNQPQHF.

This clonotype was seen more than once but under ten times. The chain couples TRBV20-1 to TRBJ2-1; 13 nucleotides agree with TRBD2. CDR1 is DFQATT, CDR2 SNEGSKA, per germline (reference sequence). The V segment lost 5 bases and the J segment 6 bases; nucleotides outside the gene matches: 4. The CDR3 is 14 residues long. DNA for the CDR3: TGCAGTGCTCCGGGACTAGCGGGGACCAATGAGCAGTTCTTC. Translating it yields CSAPGLAGTNEQFF.

Here the CDR3 DNA reads TGCGCCAGCAGCCCCCCCGACGGGAACACTGAAGCTTTCTTT. This sequence encodes CASSPPDGNTEAFF. J is TRBJ1-1 and V is TRBV4-1, with D unresolved. The CDR3 is 14 amino acids. CDR1 and CDR2 (germline): MGHRA, YSYEKL. The ends were cut back, 4 bases at V and 1 base at J, with 10 bases in the middle.